This T cell receptor beta chain is from a study of cytomegalovirus exposure and HLA in healthy donors. Notes on this clone: The antigen remains undetermined.

The ends were cut back, 0 bases at V and 7 bases at J, with 13 bases in the middle. In germline, CDR1 is SGHNT, CDR2 YYREEE (reference sequence). The CDR3 has 15 residues. TCRdb's copy holds only in-frame clones and misses some; the assay was immunoSEQ multiplex PCR. The table records approximately 57,000 clones, about 92% of them present only once. Findings of the study overall: The study designated fewer than 200 TCR beta chains cytomegalovirus-associated.

This TCR derives from a woman between 18 and 30 years old in good health and CMV-seronegative. Sequencing was done on a sample of PBMCs. The chain couples TRBV5-4 to TRBJ2-2, with TRBD1 as a possible D gene (5 bases). The CDR3 nucleotides are TGTGCCAGCAGCTTGGAGCCAGGGTGGAACGGGGAGCTGTTTTTT. This sequence encodes CASSLEPGWNGELFF.